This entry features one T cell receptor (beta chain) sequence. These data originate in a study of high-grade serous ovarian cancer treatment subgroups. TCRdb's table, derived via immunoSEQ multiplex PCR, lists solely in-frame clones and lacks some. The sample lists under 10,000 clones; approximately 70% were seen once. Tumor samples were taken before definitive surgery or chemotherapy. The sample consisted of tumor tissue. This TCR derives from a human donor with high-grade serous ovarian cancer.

CDR3: CASTPSTLNTEAFF. CDR3 coding DNA: TGTGCCAGCACTCCATCCACCCTGAACACTGAAGCTTTCTTT. The genes are TRBV7-8 and TRBJ1-1; no clear D. There are 14 residues in the CDR3. V dropped 7 bases and J dropped 0 bases, with 12 bases sitting between them. Germline lookup yields CDR1 SGHVS and CDR2 FQNEAQ.